This entry is about one TCR beta chain. Measured with immunoSEQ multiplex PCR; TCRdb has only the in-frame clones, and not every one. The table has 65,000 to 95,000 clones, approximately 87% seen once; the top ten hold around 20%. These data are taken from a study of control samples from healthy donors and cancer patients. Sequenced material: blood. The receptor was derived from a man between 45 and 60 years old in good health.

CDR3 in DNA: TGTGCCAGCAGAGGGACTGAAGCTTTCTTT. It yields the protein CASRGTEAFF. V is TRBV2 and J is TRBJ1-1; D call uncertain. V was clipped by 6 bases and J by 5 bases, with 4 bases between them. Germline CDR1 SNHLY, CDR2 FYNNEI. The CDR3 covers 10 residues.